Listed here is a single TCR beta chain. V lost 0 bases and J lost 8, with 15 bases in between. Germline V lookup: CDR1 SGHRS, CDR2 YFSETQ. The CDR3 is 15 residues long. The sample belongs to a study of technical replicates of blood from a handful of donors. Using immunoSEQ multiplex PCR, the repertoire was profiled, and TCRdb retains in-frame clones only, with some absent. The sample consists of some 63,000 clones, 80% to 90% of them appearing once. The sample taken for sequencing was PBMCs. The rearrangement links TRBV5-1 to TRBJ2-1, with D tentatively TRBD2 (6 bases). The sequence was obtained from a human donor in good health. Some clones in this sample may be carry-over from other donors' samples. CDR3 DNA sequence: TGCGCCAGCAGCTTGGCCGGGAGACGCGGCGATGAGCAGTTCTTC. Protein: CASSLAGRRGDEQFF.